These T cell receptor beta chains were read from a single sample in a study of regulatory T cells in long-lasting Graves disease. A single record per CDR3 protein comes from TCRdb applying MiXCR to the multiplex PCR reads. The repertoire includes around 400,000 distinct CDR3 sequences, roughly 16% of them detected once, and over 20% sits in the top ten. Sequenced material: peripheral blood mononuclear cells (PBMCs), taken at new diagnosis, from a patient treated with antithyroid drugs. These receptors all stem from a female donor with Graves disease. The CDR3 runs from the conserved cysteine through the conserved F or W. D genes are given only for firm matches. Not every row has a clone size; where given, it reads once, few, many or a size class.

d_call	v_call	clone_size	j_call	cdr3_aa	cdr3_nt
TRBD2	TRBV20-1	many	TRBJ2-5	CSASSGLAGVATQYF	TGCAGTGCTAGCTCCGGACTAGCGGGAGTGGCGACCCAGTACTTC
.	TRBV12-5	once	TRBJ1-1	CASGLINTEAFF	TGTGCTAGTGGTTTAATAAACACTGAAGCTTTCTTT
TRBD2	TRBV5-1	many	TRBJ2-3	CASSLELSSGGRDTQYF	TGCGCCAGCAGCTTGGAGCTGTCTAGCGGGGGTAGGGATACGCAGTATTTT
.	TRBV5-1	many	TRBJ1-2	CASSLTGGPYGYTF	TGCGCCAGCAGCTTGACGGGGGGACCCTATGGCTACACCTTC
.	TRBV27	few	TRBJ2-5	CASSPTPGAERPHQETQYF	TGTGCCAGCAGTCCTACGCCCGGGGCGGAGAGACCCCACCAAGAGACCCAGTACTTC
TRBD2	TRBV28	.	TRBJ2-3	CASRGRAGTDTQYF	TGTGCCAGCAGAGGGAGGGCTGGAACAGATACGCAGTATTTT
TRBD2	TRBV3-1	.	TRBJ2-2	CASSQGLAGGLWNTGELFF	TGTGCCAGCAGCCAAGGACTAGCGGGAGGGCTCTGGAACACCGGGGAGCTGTTTTTT
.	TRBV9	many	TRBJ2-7	CASSGDEQYF	TGTGCCAGCAGTGGTGACGAGCAGTACTTC
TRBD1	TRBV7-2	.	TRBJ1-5	CASSLDGGGTGNQPQHF	TGTGCCAGCAGCTTAGACGGGGGGGGGACAGGCAATCAGCCCCAGCATTTT
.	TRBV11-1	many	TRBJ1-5	CASSERVNQPQHF	TGTGCCAGCAGCGAGCGGGTGAATCAGCCCCAGCATTTT
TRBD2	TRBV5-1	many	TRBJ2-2	CASVAGGAANTGELFF	TGCGCCAGCGTAGCGGGAGGCGCCGCGAACACCGGGGAGCTGTTTTTT
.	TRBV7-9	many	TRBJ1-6	CASSRPGSSPLHF	TGTGCCAGCAGCCGTCCTGGAAGTTCACCCCTCCACTTT
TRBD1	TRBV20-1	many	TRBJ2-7	CSARPVGDRGLYGQYF	TGCAGTGCTAGACCAGTGGGGGACAGGGGACTGTACGGGCAGTACTTC
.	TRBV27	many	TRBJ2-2	CASSFFGGQGGELFF	TGTGCCAGCAGTTTTTTCGGGGGGCAAGGCGGGGAGCTGTTTTTT
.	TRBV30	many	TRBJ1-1	CAWSGQLEAFF	TGTGCCTGGAGTGGACAGCTTGAAGCTTTCTTT
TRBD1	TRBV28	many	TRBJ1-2	CASGRIFRDRGSFGYTF	TGTGCCAGCGGCAGGATTTTCCGGGACAGGGGATCCTTTGGCTACACCTTC
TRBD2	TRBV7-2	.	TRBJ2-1	CASSLTGTRTNEQFF	TGTGCCAGCAGCTTAACCGGGACTAGAACCAATGAGCAGTTCTTC
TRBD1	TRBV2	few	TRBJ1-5	CASGEGTGVVQPQHF	TGTGCCAGCGGTGAGGGGACAGGGGTCGTTCAGCCCCAGCATTTT
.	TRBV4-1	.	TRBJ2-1	CASSQDTLGGTYNEQFF	TGCGCCAGCAGCCAAGACACACTAGGGGGGACCTACAATGAGCAGTTCTTC
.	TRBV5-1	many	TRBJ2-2	CASSSGSGIGELFF	TGCGCCAGCAGCAGCGGGTCGGGGATCGGGGAGCTGTTTTTT
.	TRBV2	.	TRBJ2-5	CASSEARQETQYF	TGTGCCAGCAGTGAAGCGCGGCAAGAGACCCAGTACTTC
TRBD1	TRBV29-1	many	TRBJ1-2	CSVEWTGVNYGYTF	TGCAGCGTTGAGTGGACAGGGGTTAACTATGGCTACACCTTC
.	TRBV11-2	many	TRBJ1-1	CASSLGRGEGNTEAFF	TGTGCCAGCAGCTTAGGGAGGGGAGAGGGGAACACTGAAGCTTTCTTT
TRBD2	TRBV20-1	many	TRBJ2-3	CSAQTVGGTDTQYF	TGCAGTGCCCAAACGGTGGGGGGGACAGATACGCAGTATTTT
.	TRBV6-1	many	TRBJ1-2	CASSLKPGGRHYGYTF	TGTGCCAGCAGCCTCAAACCCGGGGGGCGCCACTATGGCTACACCTTC
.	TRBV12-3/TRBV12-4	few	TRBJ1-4	CASRINTEKLFF	TGTGCCAGCAGAATTAACACGGAGAAACTGTTTTTT
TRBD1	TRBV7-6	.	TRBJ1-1	CASSLGGDRGSNTEAFF	TGTGCCAGCAGCTTAGGCGGGGACAGGGGTTCGAACACTGAAGCTTTCTTT
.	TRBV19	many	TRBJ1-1	CASSSSTDAFF	TGTGCCAGTAGTTCCTCGACAGACGCTTTCTTT
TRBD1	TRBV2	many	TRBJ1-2	CASSDRDRGLEGYTF	TGTGCCAGCAGTGATCGGGACAGGGGGCTGGAGGGCTACACCTTC
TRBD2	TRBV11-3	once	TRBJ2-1	CASSPPPGLEGSHEQFF	TGTGCCAGCAGCCCACCCCCGGGACTAGAGGGCTCCCATGAGCAGTTCTTC
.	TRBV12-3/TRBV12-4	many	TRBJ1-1	CASSSPSKGSEAFF	TGTGCCAGCAGTTCTCCCTCTAAAGGGTCTGAAGCTTTCTTT
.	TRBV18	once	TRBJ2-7	CASSRSTDSSYEQYF	TGTGCCAGCTCCCGCAGCACCGACAGCTCCTACGAGCAGTACTTC
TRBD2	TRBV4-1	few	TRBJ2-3	CASSQIAGSTDTQYF	TGCGCCAGCAGCCAAATAGCGGGGAGCACAGATACGCAGTATTTT
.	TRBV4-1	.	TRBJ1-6	CASSSRNSPLHF	TGCGCCAGCAGCTCCCGAAATTCACCCCTCCACTTT
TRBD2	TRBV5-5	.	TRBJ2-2	CASSSSSGVNTGELFF	TGTGCCAGCAGCTCATCTAGCGGAGTGAACACCGGGGAGCTGTTTTTT